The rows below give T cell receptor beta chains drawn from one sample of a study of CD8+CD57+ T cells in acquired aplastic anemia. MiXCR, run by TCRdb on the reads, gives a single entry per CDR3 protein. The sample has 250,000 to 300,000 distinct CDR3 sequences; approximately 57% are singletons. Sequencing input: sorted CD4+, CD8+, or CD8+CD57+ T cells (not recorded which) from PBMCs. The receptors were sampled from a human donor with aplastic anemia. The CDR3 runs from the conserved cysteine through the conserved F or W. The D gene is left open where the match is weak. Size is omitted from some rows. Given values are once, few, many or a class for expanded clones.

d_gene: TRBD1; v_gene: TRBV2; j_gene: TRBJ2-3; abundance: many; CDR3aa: CASSEAGTGHTDTQYF; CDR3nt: TGTGCCAGCAGTGAAGCGGGGACAGGACACACAGATACGCAGTATTTT
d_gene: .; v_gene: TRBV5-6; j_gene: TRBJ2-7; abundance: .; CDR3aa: CASSLDSSVSYEQYF; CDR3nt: TGTGCCAGCAGCTTAGATTCGAGCGTTTCCTACGAGCAGTACTTC
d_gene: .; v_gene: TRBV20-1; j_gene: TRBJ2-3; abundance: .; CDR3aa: CSASKYLTDTQYF; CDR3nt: TGCAGTGCTAGTAAGTACCTCACAGATACGCAGTATTTT
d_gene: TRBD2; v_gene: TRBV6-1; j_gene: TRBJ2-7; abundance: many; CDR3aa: CASNLGLATGEQYF; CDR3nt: TGTGCCAGCAACCTGGGACTAGCGACGGGCGAGCAGTACTTC
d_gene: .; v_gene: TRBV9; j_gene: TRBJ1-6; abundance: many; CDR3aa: CASTAGSSYNSPLHF; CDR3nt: TGTGCCAGCACCGCAGGGAGCTCCTATAATTCACCCCTCCACTTT
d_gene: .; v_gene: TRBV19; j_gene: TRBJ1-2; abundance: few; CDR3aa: CASTGTGYGYTF; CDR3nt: TGTGCCAGTACAGGAACTGGCTATGGCTACACCTTC
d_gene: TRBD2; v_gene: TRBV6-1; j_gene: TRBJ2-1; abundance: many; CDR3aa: CASSGLVRATGEQFF; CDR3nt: TGTGCCAGCAGCGGACTAGTCCGTGCAACGGGTGAGCAGTTCTTC
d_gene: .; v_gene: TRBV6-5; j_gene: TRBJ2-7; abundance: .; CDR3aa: CAISEWEDPEQYF; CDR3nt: TGTGCCATCAGTGAGTGGGAGGATCCCGAGCAGTACTTC
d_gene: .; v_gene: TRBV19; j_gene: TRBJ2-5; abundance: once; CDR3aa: CASSSWREETQYF; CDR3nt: TGTGCCAGTAGTAGTTGGAGGGAAGAGACCCAGTACTTC
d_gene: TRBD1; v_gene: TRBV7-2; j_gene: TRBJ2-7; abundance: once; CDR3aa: CASSLGQVFYEQYF; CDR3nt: TGTGCCAGCAGCTTGGGACAGGTCTTCTACGAGCAGTACTTC
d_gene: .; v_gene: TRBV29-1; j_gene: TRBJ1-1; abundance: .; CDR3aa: CSVEGGPENTEAFF; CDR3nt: TGCAGCGTTGAGGGGGGACCTGAGAACACTGAAGCTTTCTTT
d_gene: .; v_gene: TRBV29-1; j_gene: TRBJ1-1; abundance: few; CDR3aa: CSFWTDMEAFF; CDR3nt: TGCAGCTTCTGGACGGACATGGAAGCTTTCTTT
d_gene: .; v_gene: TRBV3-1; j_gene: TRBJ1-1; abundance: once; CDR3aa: CASSARTMNTEAFF; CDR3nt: TGTGCCAGCAGCGCTCGGACCATGAACACTGAAGCTTTCTTT
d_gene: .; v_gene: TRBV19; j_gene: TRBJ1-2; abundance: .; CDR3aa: CASSGRVGYTF; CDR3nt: TGTGCCAGTAGTGGGAGGGTTGGCTACACCTTC
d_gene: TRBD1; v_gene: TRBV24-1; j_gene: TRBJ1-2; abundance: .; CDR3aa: CATSCGTGGGYTF; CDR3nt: TGTGCCACCAGTTGCGGGACAGGGGGCGGCTACACCTTC
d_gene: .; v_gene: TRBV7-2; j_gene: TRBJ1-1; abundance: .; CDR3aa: CASSERQGNTEAFF; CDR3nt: TGTGCCAGCAGCGAGAGGCAGGGCAACACTGAAGCTTTCTTT
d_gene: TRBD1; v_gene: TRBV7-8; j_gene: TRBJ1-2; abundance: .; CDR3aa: CASSLVGQGNGYTF; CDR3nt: TGTGCCAGCAGCTTAGTGGGACAGGGGAATGGCTACACCTTC
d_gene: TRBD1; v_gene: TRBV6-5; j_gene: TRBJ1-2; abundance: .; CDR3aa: CASSTTTGGAGYTF; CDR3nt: TGTGCCAGCAGTACCACGACAGGGGGCGCGGGCTATACCTTC
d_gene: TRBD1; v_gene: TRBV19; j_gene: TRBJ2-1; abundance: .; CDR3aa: CASSIDGTGQGEQFF; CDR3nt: TGTGCCAGTAGTATAGATGGGACAGGGCAGGGAGAGCAGTTCTTC
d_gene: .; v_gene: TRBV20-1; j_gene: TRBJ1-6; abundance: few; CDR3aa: CSASPGGRESPLHF; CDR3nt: TGCAGTGCTAGTCCGGGGGGCAGGGAATCACCCCTCCACTTT
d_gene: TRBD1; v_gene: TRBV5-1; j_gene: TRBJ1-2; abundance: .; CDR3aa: CASSGGDSDYGYTF; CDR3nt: TGCGCCAGTAGTGGGGGGGACAGTGACTATGGCTACACCTTC
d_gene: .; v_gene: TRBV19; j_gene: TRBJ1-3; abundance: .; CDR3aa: CASRITDSGSSGNTIYF; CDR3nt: TGTGCCAGTAGGATCACCGATAGTGGGAGCTCTGGAAACACCATATATTTT
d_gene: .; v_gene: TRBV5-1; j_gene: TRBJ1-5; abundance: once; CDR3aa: CASSPLGGNQPQHF; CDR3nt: TGCGCCAGCAGCCCTCTAGGGGGAAATCAGCCCCAGCATTTT
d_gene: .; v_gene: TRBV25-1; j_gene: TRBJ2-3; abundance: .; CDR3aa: CASSPTWSTDTQYF; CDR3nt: TGTGCCAGCAGTCCGACCTGGAGCACAGATACGCAGTATTTT
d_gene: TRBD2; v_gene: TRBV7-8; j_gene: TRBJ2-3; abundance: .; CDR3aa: CASSSTSGRTDTQYF; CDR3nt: TGTGCCAGCAGCTCTACTAGCGGCCGAACAGATACGCAGTATTTT
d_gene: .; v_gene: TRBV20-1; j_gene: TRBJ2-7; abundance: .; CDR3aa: CSARDSTGYSYEQYF; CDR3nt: TGCAGTGCTAGAGATAGTACAGGGTACTCCTACGAGCAGTACTTC
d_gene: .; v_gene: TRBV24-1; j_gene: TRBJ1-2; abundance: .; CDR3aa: CATSAAGGFYGYTF; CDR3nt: TGTGCCACCAGTGCCGCCGGGGGGTTCTATGGCTACACCTTC
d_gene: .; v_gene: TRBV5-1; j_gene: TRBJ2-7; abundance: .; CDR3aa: CASSLEGSSYEQYF; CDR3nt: TGTGCCAGCAGCTTGGAAGGTAGCTCCTACGAGCAGTACTTC
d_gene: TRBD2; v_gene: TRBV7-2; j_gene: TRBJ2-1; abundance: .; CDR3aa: CASSLVPAGGLNEQFF; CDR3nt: TGTGCCAGCAGCTTAGTCCCAGCGGGGGGGTTGAATGAGCAGTTCTTC
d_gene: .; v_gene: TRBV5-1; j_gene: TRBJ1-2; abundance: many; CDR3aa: CASSPRQDGRGYTF; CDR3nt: TGCGCCAGCAGCCCCCGACAGGACGGACGTGGCTACACCTTC
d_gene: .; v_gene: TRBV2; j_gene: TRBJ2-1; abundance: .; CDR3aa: CASSARPLEAEQFF; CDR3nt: TGTGCCAGCAGTGCACGCCCCCTAGAGGCCGAGCAATTCTTC
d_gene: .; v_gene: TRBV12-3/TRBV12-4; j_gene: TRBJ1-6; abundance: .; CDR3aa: CASSLGTYNSPLHF; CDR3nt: TGTGCCAGCAGTTTAGGGACATATAATTCACCCCTCCACTTT
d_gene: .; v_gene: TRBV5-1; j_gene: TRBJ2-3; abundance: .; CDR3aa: CASSLNTGATDTQYF; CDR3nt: TGCGCCAGCAGCTTGAACACGGGGGCAACAGATACGCAGTATTTT
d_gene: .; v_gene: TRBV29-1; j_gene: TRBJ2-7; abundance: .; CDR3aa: CSVYTRARREQYF; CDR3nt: TGCAGCGTCTACACCCGGGCTAGGCGGGAGCAGTACTTC
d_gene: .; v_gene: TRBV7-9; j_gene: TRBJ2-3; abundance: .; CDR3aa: CASSQVGTDTQYF; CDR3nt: TGCGCCAGCAGCCAAGTAGGGACCGATACGCAGTATTTT
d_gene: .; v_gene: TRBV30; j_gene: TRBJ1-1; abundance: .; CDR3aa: CAWSHIGNTEAFF; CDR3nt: TGTGCCTGGAGTCATATCGGGAACACTGAAGCTTTCTTT
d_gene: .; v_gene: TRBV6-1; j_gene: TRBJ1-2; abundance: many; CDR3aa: CASSEGRGYYGYTF; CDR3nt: TGTGCCAGCAGTGAAGGTAGGGGCTATTATGGCTACACCTTC
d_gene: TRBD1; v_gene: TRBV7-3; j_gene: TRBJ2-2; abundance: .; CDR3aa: CASSRQGATGELFF; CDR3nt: TGTGCCAGCAGTAGACAGGGGGCCACCGGGGAGCTGTTTTTT